Sequencing of this TCR beta chain was carried out in a study of identical twins. CDR3 length equals 15 residues. V was pared by 1 base and J by 4 bases, with 13 bases between. Germline V gene sequence: CDR1 SEHNR, CDR2 FQNEAQ (reference sequence). From the 5' RACE reads, TCRdb called clonotypes with MiXCR, one entry per CDR3 protein. The sample carries 410,000 or so distinct CDR3 sequences, about 18% recorded once. In its sample, this clonotype was seen a few times. The specimen sequenced was naive T cells sorted from blood. The gene calls are TRBV7-9 and TRBJ2-5; no firm D call. The source is a man over 45 in good health. The CDR3: CASSLGSHVLETQYF. CDR3 coding DNA: TGTGCCAGCAGCTTAGGATCTCACGTCCTAGAGACCCAGTACTTC.